The 23 T cell receptor beta chains given below trace back to one sample, sequenced in a study of T cells after yellow fever vaccination (dated by TCRdb to between 2018 and 2020). Sample treatment or condition, as interpreted from the label and publication: live attenuated yellow fever vaccine strain. Library preparation was by 5' RACE. The sequencer listed for this sample is Illumina NovaSeq 6000. The public sequencing data were trimmed at Q25 with fastp and processed into clonotypes with MiXCR by TCRdb, which kept only in-frame beta chains. All rows with the same CDR3 protein become a single entry with the most common DNA and genes. In all, the sample holds a few hundred thousand distinct CDR3 sequences, and 3.5% to 4.5% of those were seen once. Approximately 19% of the sample is taken by the ten largest. The sample consisted of PBMCs, taken 15 days after the yellow fever booster vaccination. Source of these receptors: a man aged 18-30 years who received the YFV17D yellow fever vaccine.

This clonotype was counted a few times. The V gene is TRBV7-2, the J gene TRBJ2-1, with 12 bases that match TRBD2. CDR3 length equals 18 residues. Germline-derived CDR1 and CDR2 are SGHTA and FQGNSA. The V and J ends lost 4 bases and 2 bases, in that order; junction bases with no gene match: 9. The CDR3: CASSSPRTSGEAYNEQFF. The CDR3 bases are TGTGCCAGCAGCTCCCCCCGGACTAGCGGGGAGGCCTACAATGAGCAGTTCTTC.

As to this clonotype: One junction end does not reproduce the germline sequence, and a read error may be involved. This chain uses TRBV20-1 with TRBJ1-1, with unresolved D. The CDR3 contains 13 residues. The V gene's germline CDR1 is DFQATT and CDR2 SNEGSKA (reference sequence). CDR3 residues: CSAPQLTNSEAFF. CDR3 nucleotide sequence: TGCAGTGCTCCACAGCTAACGAACTCTGAAGCTTTCTTT.

This clonotype was counted at least ten times. The V and J genes are TRBV4-1 and TRBJ2-5; D tentatively reads TRBD1 or TRBD2 (6 bases each). The CDR3 sequence is 18 residues long. Trimming took off 6 bases at V and 5 bases at J, with 28 bases between the two ends. Germline V gene sequence: CDR1 MGHRA, CDR2 YSYEKL. The CDR3 here is CASSPRSLGGDGDETQYF. In DNA, the CDR3 is TGCGCCAGCAGTCCCCGGAGTTTGGGGGGCGACGGGGATGAGACCCAGTACTTC.

Ten or more counts support this clonotype. The gene calls are TRBV7-2 and TRBJ1-3; D not certain. The germline V gene encodes CDR1 SGHTA and CDR2 FQGNSA. With 1 base removed from V and 4 bases from J, the gap between germline ends came to 5 bases. There are 13 residues in the CDR3. The CDR3 DNA reads as TGTGCCAGCAGCTTAGTGTACGGAAACACCATATATTTT. It is translated as CASSLVYGNTIYF. Complete variable domain (other parts from reference TRBV7-2 and TRBJ1-3): GAGVSQSPSNKVTEKGKDVELRCDPISGHTALYWYRQSLGQGLEFLIYFQGNSAPDKSGLPSDRFSAERTGGSVSTLTIQRTQQEDSAVYLCASSLVYGNTIYFGEGSWLTVV.

This clonotype was seen many times. CDR3 amino acids: CSAVEDSYEQYF. CDR3 DNA sequence: TGCAGTGCTGTCGAGGATTCCTACGAGCAGTACTTC. V is TRBV20-1 and J is TRBJ2-7; D ambiguous. The CDR3 is 12 amino acids. Germline loops: CDR1 DFQATT, CDR2 SNEGSKA (reference sequence). With 5 bases removed from V and 1 base from J, the gap between germline ends came to 9 bases.

The gene calls are TRBV25-1 and TRBJ2-7; D may match TRBD1 or TRBD2 (7 bases each). Trimming took 4 bases from V and 6 from J, leaving 10 bases between them. Germline CDR1 is MGHDK and CDR2 is SYGVNS. CDR3 length equals 12 residues. DNA of the CDR3: TGTGCCAGCAGTGTCAGGGGGGGCGAGCAGTACGTC. It translates to CASSVRGGEQYV.

This clonotype was picked up many times. This chain uses TRBV9 with TRBJ2-1; D possibly corresponds to TRBD1 (5 bases). The CDR3 extends over 11 amino acids. Germline V CDR1 and CDR2: SGDLS, YYNGEE. V shed 0 bases and J shed 10 bases, with 5 bases lying between them. In nucleotides, the CDR3 is TGTGCCAGCAGCGTAGGACAGGAGCAGTTCTTC. It encodes CASSVGQEQFF.

This sequence joins TRBV7-9 and TRBJ2-3, with D perhaps given as TRBD1 or TRBD2 (6 bases each). Trimming removed 6 bases from V and 1 base from J, with 17 bases in between. The CDR3 runs 16 residues. Germline loops: CDR1 SEHNR, CDR2 FQNEAQ (reference sequence). The CDR3, as DNA: TGTGCCAGCAGTTCTCGTGGGGGGCGCGGCACAGATACGCAGTATTTT. Amino acid sequence: CASSSRGGRGTDTQYF. The full variable domain, its missing parts supplied by reference TRBV7-9 and TRBJ2-3, is DTGVSQNPRHKITKRGQNVTFRCDPISEHNRLYWYRQTLGQGPEFLTYFQNEAQLEKSRLLSDRFSAERPKGSFSTLEIQRTEQGDSAMYLCASSSRGGRGTDTQYFGPGTRLTVL.

In this sample, this clonotype turned up many times. This chain connects TRBV5-4 to TRBJ2-3, with D possibly matching TRBD2 (5 bases). There are 13 residues in the CDR3. Germline CDR1 SGHNT, CDR2 YYREEE (reference sequence). Trimming removed 1 base at V and 6 bases at J, with 9 bases between. The CDR3 region has the DNA TGTGCCAGCAGCTTGAATGAGCGGGATACGCAGTATTTT. Its translation is CASSLNERDTQYF.

The rearrangement uses TRBV5-1 and TRBJ1-3; TRBD1 aligns across 7 bases. This CDR3 contains 16 residues. CDR1 is SGHRS, CDR2 YFSETQ, per germline. V lost 1 base, J lost 0 bases, and 4 bases stayed unmatched. The CDR3 sequence: CASSLTTGNSGNTIYF. Here the CDR3 DNA reads TGCGCCAGCAGCTTGACGACAGGGAACTCTGGAAACACCATATATTTT. The full variable domain, rest sourced from reference TRBV5-1 and TRBJ1-3, is KAGVTQTPRYLIKTRGQQVTLSCSPISGHRSVSWYQQTPGQGLQFLFEYFSETQRNKGNFPGRFSGRQFSNSRSEMNVSTLELGDSALYLCASSLTTGNSGNTIYFGEGSWLTVV.

The rearrangement joins TRBV19 to TRBJ1-6; D ambiguous. The germline gives CDR1 LNHDA, CDR2 SQIVND (reference sequence). This CDR3 spans 12 amino acids. V was pared by 5 bases and J by 15 bases, with 14 bases between. The CDR3 nucleotides are TGTGCCAGTAGTGATTGGGATGGTATCCTCCACTTT. Residues: CASSDWDGILHF.

This clonotype was seen repeatedly, ten times or more. The V and J genes are TRBV18 and TRBJ1-1; D may be TRBD1 (5 bases). The CDR3 is 14 residues long. CDR1 is KGHSH and CDR2 is LQKENI in the germline V gene. V was shortened by 3 bases and J by 4 bases, with 12 bases between the two germline ends. Written as DNA, the CDR3 is TGTGCCAGCTCACCGTCGCAGGGAGGCACTGAAGCTTTCTTT. Encoded protein: CASSPSQGGTEAFF.

The rearrangement joins TRBV5-1 to TRBJ1-2; TRBD1 might be the D (6 bases). Trimming removed 1 base at V and 0 bases at J, with 13 bases between. Germline CDR1 and CDR2: SGHRS and YFSETQ. The CDR3 is 16 amino acids. The CDR3 reads CASSLSSGGTNYGYTF. CDR3 nucleotides: TGCGCCAGCAGCTTGAGTTCGGGGGGCACTAACTATGGCTACACCTTC.

In its sample, this clonotype was seen a few times. The chain couples TRBV6-1 to TRBJ2-1; 7 nucleotides agree with TRBD1. This CDR3 comprises 15 residues. Germline-derived CDR1 and CDR2 are MNHNS and SASEGT. The V gene end was trimmed by 7 bases and the J gene end by 2 bases; junction bases not matched to a gene: 8. The CDR3 here is CASNRQGTTYNEQFF. The CDR3, as DNA: TGTGCCAGCAATAGACAGGGTACAACCTACAATGAGCAGTTCTTC.

The chain uses TRBV7-8 and TRBJ2-5, with 13 positions matching TRBD2. With V trimmed by 5 bases and J by 5 bases, 11 bases remained unmatched. The CDR3 has 17 amino acids. The germline CDR1 and CDR2 sequences are SGHVS and FQNEAQ. The CDR3 is CASSPRTSGGPRETQYF. The CDR3 DNA sequence: TGTGCCAGCAGCCCTAGGACTAGCGGGGGCCCCCGGGAGACCCAGTACTTC.

This chain uses TRBV3-1 with TRBJ2-2; tentative D call: TRBD2 (5 bases). In germline, CDR1 is LGHDT, CDR2 YNNKEL (reference sequence). V lost 7 bases to trimming and J lost 5 bases, with 8 bases between them. CDR3 length: 12 amino acids. The CDR3 spells CASKRGTGELFF. CDR3 DNA: TGTGCCAGCAAACGGGGAACCGGGGAGCTGTTTTTT.

This clonotype was seen at least ten times. The chain recombines TRBV10-3 with TRBJ2-7; 9 nucleotides line up with TRBD1. With V trimmed by 6 bases and J by 7 bases, 7 bases remained unmatched. Germline V gene data show CDR1 as ENHRY and CDR2 as SYGVKD. The CDR3 totals 13 residues. The CDR3 coding sequence is TGTGCCATCAGCCCGGGACAGGGTGCGGAGCAGTACGTC. The encoded protein is CAISPGQGAEQYV.

This chain uses TRBV6-4 with TRBJ2-1; 12 positions match TRBD2. Trimming took 2 bases from V and 9 from J; bases not matched to a gene: 5. The CDR3 loop spans 15 amino acids. Germline lookup yields CDR1 MRHNA and CDR2 SNTAGT. CDR3 DNA sequence: TGTGCCAGCAGTGACAGGGCTAGCGGGGGGGCTGAGCAGTTCTTC. This gives the protein CASSDRASGGAEQFF.

The chain couples TRBV20-1 to TRBJ2-5; 9 nucleotides agree with TRBD2. Germline lookup yields CDR1 DFQATT and CDR2 SNEGSKA (reference sequence). Germline trimming cut 0 bases from V and 7 bases from J; bases unmatched to any gene: 15. The CDR3 is 17 amino acids. The CDR3 here is CSARDMGQRGATWTQYF. In nucleotides, the CDR3 is TGCAGTGCTAGAGATATGGGGCAGCGGGGGGCAACCTGGACCCAGTACTTC.

This clonotype was observed a few times. V gene TRBV7-9 combines with J gene TRBJ2-5; D unresolved. CDR3 length equals 13 residues. The germline CDR1 and CDR2 sequences are SEHNR and FQNEAQ (reference sequence). V dropped 6 bases and J dropped 4 bases, with 12 bases sitting between them. The CDR3, as DNA: TGTGCCAGCAGATCTTGGTCTGGAGAGACCCAGTACTTC. Residues: CASRSWSGETQYF.

The gene calls are TRBV7-2 and TRBJ2-3; 15 nucleotides agree with TRBD2. V lost 4 bases to trimming and J lost 1 base; unmatched junction nucleotides: 6. This CDR3 has 18 residues. Germline V gene data show CDR1 as SGHTA and CDR2 as FQGNSA. CDR3 bases: TGTGCCAGCAGCTCCTGGACTAGCGGGGGGGGAGGCACAGATACGCAGTATTTT. It specifies CASSSWTSGGGGTDTQYF.

This clonotype has a handful of counts. The chain joins TRBV6-1 to TRBJ1-5; tentatively, D is TRBD1 (6 bases). The germline V and J ends were trimmed by 5 bases and 3 bases, with 14 bases remaining between them. Germline assignment: CDR1 MNHNS and CDR2 SASEGT. The CDR3 has 15 amino acids. The CDR3 DNA follows: TGTGCCAGCAGTCTCACAGGGACATTCAATCAGCCCCAGCATTTT. Translation gives CASSLTGTFNQPQHF.

The V call is TRBV15, the J call TRBJ2-5; possible D gene TRBD1, 5 bases. In germline, CDR1 is LNHNV, CDR2 YYDKDF (reference sequence). V lost 1 base and J lost 5, with 14 bases in between. The CDR3 length is 15 residues. This CDR3 is CATSRAKGILETQYF. Written as DNA, the CDR3 is TGTGCCACCAGCAGAGCTAAGGGGATCTTGGAGACCCAGTACTTC.